This record looks at one T cell receptor beta chain sequence and its context. Its matching antigen is unknown. This sample stems from a study of CD8 T cells in ankylosing spondylitis. TCRdb processed the 5' RACE reads anew with MiXCR; each CDR3 protein has one entry. The table has more than 600,000 distinct CDR3 sequences, around a fifth seen once; the top ten hold 19%. Study results and caveats: Disease-linked clones reportedly concentrated significantly in matched ankylosing spondylitis synovial fluid. Apparently characteristic of ankylosing spondylitis blood was a TCR beta motif (about 8 highly homologous variants).

Trimming left V 0 bases short and J 3 bases short, with 9 bases between. Germline-derived CDR1 and CDR2 are MNHEY and SMNVEV (reference sequence). This CDR3 has 14 residues. This receptor was identified in a male donor with ankylosing spondylitis. V is TRBV27 and J is TRBJ2-7; D is unclear. The source material was blood, either unsorted or a sorted T cell fraction (not recorded which). The CDR3 sequence: CASSLSGINYEQYF. The CDR3 DNA follows: TGTGCCAGCAGTTTATCGGGGATCAACTACGAGCAGTACTTC.